The clone carrying this T cell receptor beta chain occurred many times. The data were obtained in a study of blood T cell repertoires in COVID-19. From germline, CDR1 is LGHDT and CDR2 YNNKEL (reference sequence). Germline trimming cut 4 bases from V and 3 bases from J; bases unmatched to any gene: 3. The CDR3 is 15 residues long. Authors' analysis steps: Reference gene primer amplification gave estimated nucleated cell counts. The table came from immunoSEQ multiplex PCR; TCRdb's copy has only in-frame clones and leaves some out. V and J calls and clone size are given by that table; D and trimming were obtained from the DNA. The table has some 320,000 clones, about 91% seen once.

The TCR was taken from a woman aged 25 to 39 who had recovered from COVID-19. The chain joins TRBV3-1 (or the pseudogene TRBV3-2) to TRBJ2-3; 11 bases match TRBD2. The sample was peripheral blood. CDR3 protein: CASSPGLAETDTQYF. DNA of the CDR3: TGTGCCAGCAGCCCGGGACTAGCGGAGACAGATACGCAGTATTTT.